The 8 T cell receptor beta chains below were found in one sample sequenced in a study of radiotherapy plus CTLA-4 blockade in lung cancer (dated by TCRdb to 2016 to 2019). Library prep was done by the immunoSEQ multiplex PCR assay. Sourced from immuneACCESS, this table was stored by TCRdb with only in-frame sequences that have V and J called. A share of the clones is absent; for the studies checked, an unresolved V gene accounts for under half, and the remainder has no known explanation. Counted in this sample were some 110,000 clones; more than 75% of them appeared once. The ten top clones hold roughly 3.3% of the sample. This specimen was peripheral blood, taken from a patient treated with radiotherapy plus ipilimumab. The receptors were gathered from a human donor with non-small cell lung cancer that progressed on radiotherapy plus ipilimumab. Some clones in this sample may be carry-over from other donors' samples.

This chain connects TRBV19 to TRBJ1-6, with 7 positions matching TRBD1. Germline V gene sequence: CDR1 LNHDA, CDR2 SQIVND (reference sequence). V dropped 5 bases and J dropped 0; count of bases not matched to a gene: 4. The CDR3 extends over 16 amino acids. DNA of the CDR3: TGTGCCAGTAGTGTACAGGGGAGCTCCTATAATTCACCCCTCCACTTT. Protein product: CASSVQGSSYNSPLHF.

The J gene is TRBJ2-4, the V gene TRBV5-8; 7 nucleotides align to TRBD1. This CDR3 has 15 amino acids. V dropped 4 bases and J dropped 4; count of bases not matched to a gene: 8. Germline CDR1 reads SGHTS; CDR2 reads YDEGEE. CDR3 amino acids: CASSLLQGTKNIQYF. CDR3 nucleotide sequence: TGTGCCAGCAGCCTCCTACAGGGGACAAAAAACATTCAGTACTTC.

The chain uses TRBV19 and TRBJ2-7; D is possibly TRBD1 (5 bases). The length of the CDR3 is 17 residues. Trimming removed 3 bases at V and 2 bases at J, with 20 bases between. Germline assignment: CDR1 LNHDA and CDR2 SQIVND (reference sequence). CDR3 in DNA: TGTGCCAGTAGTATGGGCCAGGGTAGGGTGAACGCCTACGAGCAGTACTTC. Its protein is CASSMGQGRVNAYEQYF.

V and J are TRBV15 and TRBJ2-2; D may be TRBD2 (5 bases). This CDR3 spans 13 amino acids. The V end was cut by 3 bases, the J end by 5 bases, with 7 bases between. Germline V CDR1 and CDR2: LNHNV, YYDKDF (reference sequence). As DNA, the CDR3 is TGTGCCACCAGCAGGGGGAGAACCGGGGAGCTGTTTTTT. It translates to CATSRGRTGELFF.

The CDR3 protein is CASSHGQELVSPLHF. In DNA form, the CDR3 reads TGTGCCAGCAGCCACGGGCAGGAATTAGTCTCACCCCTCCACTTT. The chain is built from TRBV11-2 and TRBJ1-6; D remains unclear. The length of the CDR3 is 15 residues. The V end lost 5 bases, the J end lost 10 bases, and 18 bases lay between the germline ends. The germline V gene encodes CDR1 SGHAT and CDR2 FQNNGV. Complete variable domain (other parts from reference TRBV11-2 and TRBJ1-6): EAGVAQSPRYKIIEKRQSVAFWCNPISGHATLYWYQQILGQGPKLLIQFQNNGVVDDSQLPKDRFSAERLKGVDSTLKIQPAKLEDSAVYLCASSHGQELVSPLHFGNGTRLTVT.

This rearrangement joins TRBV5-6 to TRBJ2-1; 14 bases fit TRBD2. With 4 bases clipped from V and 4 bases from J, the junction kept 4 bases outside the gene matches. CDR1 and CDR2 (germline): SGHDT, YYEEEE. CDR3 length equals 16 residues. CDR3 sequence (DNA): TGTGCCAGCAGCCCGGGACTAGCGGGGGTTTACAATGAGCAGTTCTTC. Its translation: CASSPGLAGVYNEQFF.

This clone showed up just once. The chain carries TRBV7-2 and TRBJ2-1; 14 bases fit TRBD2. Germline V gene lookup returns CDR1 SGHTA and CDR2 FQGNSA. The CDR3 totals 15 residues. Trimming took 5 bases from V and 10 from J; bases not matched to a gene: 7. This chain's CDR3 is CASSTTSGGAREQFF. In DNA form, the CDR3 reads TGTGCCAGCAGCACGACTAGCGGGGGGGCTCGGGAGCAGTTCTTC.

The gene calls are TRBV2 and TRBJ2-3; D is uncertain. This CDR3 has 14 residues. The germline V gene has CDR1 SNHLY and CDR2 FYNNEI. The V end was cut by 2 bases, the J end by 4 bases, with 10 bases between. The CDR3 spells CASSEISSADTQYF. The CDR3 DNA follows: TGTGCCAGCAGTGAAATCTCAAGTGCAGATACGCAGTATTTT.